These T cell receptor beta chains were read from a single sample in a study of shared clonotypes between healthy human individuals. Profiling relied on immunoSEQ multiplex PCR, and the TCRdb table lists in-frame clones only, not all of them. The sample carries around 1.9 million clones, about 93% recorded once. Sequencing input: naive CD8+ T cells from PBMCs. These receptors all come from a man aged 18 to 29 in good health. Some clones in this sample may be carry-over from other donors' samples. CDR3s include the opening cysteine and the closing phenylalanine or tryptophan. Each record gives: CDR3 length, V gene, D gene, CDR3 protein. D genes are given only for firm matches.

>14|TRBV19|TRBD1
CASSITGETYEQYF
>14|TRBV11-2|NA
CASSLNSDIDGYTF
>12|TRBV19|NA
CASTWNTGELFF
>14|TRBV19|NA
CASSVAGTKETQYF
>17|TRBV28|TRBD1
CASSPGTVSNQQETQYF
>15|TRBV4-3|NA
CASSQEGTRNTEAFF
>12|TRBV19|NA
CAVGGGLPEAFF
>15|TRBV7-2|TRBD2
CASSARLAGPLEQYF
>16|TRBV7-2|TRBD2
CASSSLLAGGRETQYF
>15|TRBV5-8|NA
CASSPWTSKQETQYF
>16|TRBV4-1|NA
CASSREIGGGGNTIYF
>14|TRBV11-2|TRBD1
CASSPRGLWGEQFF
>12|TRBV4-1|NA
CASSHTREKLFF
>15|TRBV7-9|TRBD2
CASSTSGLANDEQYF
>16|TRBV4-1|TRBD2
CASSITGTSGSYEQYF
>14|TRBV27|TRBD2
CASSLGLGAETQYF
>15|TRBV5-1|TRBD2
CASRRATSGIDEQYF
>15|TRBV5-5|NA
CASSSPGYRGNEQFF
>14|TRBV7-9|NA
CASRPGKGDYEQYF
>15|TRBV5-4|NA
CASSTGGLNLYEQYF
>14|TRBV7-8|NA
CASSLEVRDTEAFF
>15|TRBV9|NA
CASSQSGIPGHTQYF
>17|TRBV10-2|TRBD2
CASSESRLAGASYEQYF
>16|TRBV7-9|NA
CASSLSGQPMNTEAFF
>15|TRBV19|TRBD1
CASSAGGTNTGELFF
>15|TRBV28|NA
CASRNGDDSNQPQHF
>13|TRBV4-1|NA
CASSQGLVSVLFF
>16|TRBV19|TRBD2
CASTWGGYSSYNEQFF
>14|TRBV19|TRBD1
CASSPRTGLHEQYF